Following are 4 T cell receptor beta chains from one sample sequenced in a study of OX40 agonist ivuxolimab in advanced cancers. Data came from immunoSEQ multiplex PCR; TCRdb stores just in-frame clones and leaves some out. The data hold nearly 70,000 clones, with roughly 88% observed a single time. The sequencing here drew on CD4+ or CD8+ T cells sorted from blood, taken in a trial of the OX40 agonist ivuxolimab. Source of these receptors: an adult with an advanced solid tumor such as melanoma, head and neck, liver or kidney cancer.

The genes are TRBV19 and TRBJ1-6; 9 nucleotides match TRBD1. Trimming took 4 bases from V and 7 from J; bases not matched to a gene: 8. This CDR3 is 16 amino acids long. Germline V CDR1 and CDR2: LNHDA, SQIVND (reference sequence). CDR3 DNA sequence: TGTGCCAGTAGTAATGGACAGGGGCATGGAAATTCACCCCTCCACTTT. It specifies CASSNGQGHGNSPLHF.

Remarks on this clone: At one boundary the junction diverges from the germline segment, which might be a read error. The chain is built from TRBV11-3 and TRBJ1-6; no firm D call. In germline, CDR1 is SGHNT, CDR2 YENEEA. This CDR3 contains 13 residues. The CDR3 spells CASSFSFNSPLHF. DNA for the CDR3: TGTGCCAGCAGCTTCTCCTTTAATTCACCCCTCCACTTT.

The genes are TRBV5-5 and TRBJ1-4; D is perhaps TRBD1 (5 bases). The germline V and J ends were trimmed by 0 bases and 4 bases, with 13 bases remaining between them. In germline, CDR1 is SGHKS, CDR2 YYEKEE (reference sequence). The CDR3 totals 16 residues. The CDR3 sequence: CASSLGGASHNEKLFF. DNA of the CDR3: TGTGCCAGCAGCTTGGGTGGGGCGTCCCATAATGAAAAACTGTTTTTT.

This chain joins TRBV28 and TRBJ1-5, with D perhaps matching TRBD1 (5 bases). Germline CDR1 reads MDHEN; CDR2 reads SYDVKM. Trimming removed 3 bases at V and 5 bases at J, with 23 bases between. CDR3 length equals 18 residues. CDR3: CASSLSPGLGSLDQPQHF. CDR3 sequence (DNA): TGTGCCAGCAGTTTGTCACCGGGACTCGGCTCGCTCGATCAGCCCCAGCATTTT.